This T cell receptor beta chain was recorded in a study of shared clonotypes between healthy human individuals. Study-wide background: Donors, aged 18 to 49, were a couple of women and three men. General study points: Donors were few, which limited the genetic and exposure-history diversity represented. In general, naive subsets displayed greater estimated richness than memory subsets did.

The ends were cut back, 6 bases at V and 3 bases at J, with 11 bases in the middle. This CDR3 region has 13 residues. In germline, CDR1 is ENHRY, CDR2 SYGVKD. Terminally differentiated effector memory CD45RA+ cells were excluded by CCR7 positive selection of CD45RO-negative cells. Remarks on this clone: Its antigen is currently unknown.

Sequencing used immunoSEQ multiplex PCR; TCRdb keeps in-frame clones, though not all of them. Among about 2 million clones listed, over 85% were seen once. This chain joins TRBV10-3 and TRBJ1-1, with D uncertain. This clonotype originated in a man between 18 and 29 years old in good health. The sample was naive CD8+ T cells sorted from blood. In DNA, the CDR3 is TGTGCCATCAGATTGTATAGTGACACTGAAGCTTTCTTT. Residues: CAIRLYSDTEAFF.